This T cell receptor (beta chain) is drawn from a study of blood T cells in healthy people across ages. PCR was performed a second time for about 7 to 12 cycles using a sample-barcoded 5' primer and a J-beta primer mix. Using its own MiXCR run on the 5' RACE reads, TCRdb lists one record per CDR3 protein. The sample has about 1 million distinct CDR3 sequences, 35% to 55% seen once. In its sample, this clonotype was seen a few times. The germline V gene has CDR1 MGHRA and CDR2 YSYEKL. J gave up 8 bases and V 3 bases, and 6 bases lay outside the gene matches. This CDR3 is built from 15 residues. The sequence came from an older woman in good health. This chain joins TRBV4-1 and TRBJ2-1; TRBD1 agrees at 11 bases. Source material: blood. This CDR3 is CASSHTGTGGDEQFF. Here the CDR3 DNA reads TGCGCCAGCAGCCATACCGGGACAGGGGGTGATGAGCAGTTCTTC.